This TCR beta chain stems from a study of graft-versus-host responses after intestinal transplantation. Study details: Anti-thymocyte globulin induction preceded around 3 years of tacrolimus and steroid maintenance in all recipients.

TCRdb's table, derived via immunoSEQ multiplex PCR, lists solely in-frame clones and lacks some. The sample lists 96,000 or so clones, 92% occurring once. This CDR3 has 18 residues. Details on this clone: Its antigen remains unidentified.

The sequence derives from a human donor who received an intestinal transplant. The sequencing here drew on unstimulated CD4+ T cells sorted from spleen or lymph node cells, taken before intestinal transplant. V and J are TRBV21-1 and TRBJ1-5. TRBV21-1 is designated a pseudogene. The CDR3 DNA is TGTGCCAGCAGCAAATTGTCTTCTCGGGTCATTAGCAATCAGCCCCAGCATTTT. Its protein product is CASSKLSSRVISNQPQHF.